The clone carrying this TCR beta chain was seen a handful of times. The antigen remains unidentified. These data come from a study of T cell repertoires in cytomegalovirus infection. Study-wide context: Well-studied HLA-B-restricted CMV epitopes were used in the study alongside recently identified HLA-C-restricted ones. Public TCR beta signatures provided an indication of both CMV infection and a matching HLA type. General study findings and limits: CMV-specific HLA-C-restricted TCR beta clonotypes dominated the ex vivo response.

TCRdb re-derived calls from the reads in MiXCR, one entry per CDR3 protein. The sample has under 850,000 distinct CDR3 sequences; approximately 33% are singletons. This CDR3 region has 15 residues. Germline-derived CDR1 and CDR2 are SGHVS and FQNEAQ. J lost 4 bases, V lost 5 bases, and 9 bases had no gene match. The chain joins TRBV7-8 to TRBJ2-5; 8 nucleotides match TRBD2. The specimen was cultured PBMCs, collected from culture after CMV antigen stimulation. The sequence was collected from a human donor in good health (CMV status not recorded). Some clones in this sample may be carry-over from other donors' samples. CDR3 nucleotide sequence: TGTGCCAGCAGCCCTGGGGGACTAGGAGGAGAGACCCAGTACTTC. Its translation: CASSPGGLGGETQYF.